The 2 T cell receptor beta chains in this list originate from one sample, sequenced in a study of T cell repertoires in cytomegalovirus infection (dated by TCRdb to about 2019). Instrument used: Illumina HiSeq 1500. TCRdb reanalyzed the raw reads on its own, using fastp at Q25 for trimming and MiXCR for clone calling, and kept in-frame beta chains. Each CDR3 protein gets just one entry, which takes the most common genes and DNA from the rows behind it. For this sample the table gives about 180,000 distinct CDR3 sequences, of which 17% were detected only once. The ten most abundant clones make up almost 25% of the sample. The sequenced sample was CD8+ T cells from PBMCs. The source of these receptors is a human donor in good health (CMV status not recorded). Some clones in this sample may be carry-over from other donors' samples.

In this sample, this clonotype turned up many times. The V gene is TRBV7-2, the J gene TRBJ2-7; tentatively, D is TRBD1 (5 bases). The CDR3 contains 15 residues. V lost 3 bases and J lost 2, with 14 bases in between. Germline CDR1 and CDR2: SGHTA and FQGNSA. In DNA form, the CDR3 reads TGTGCCAGCAGCTTGTTAGGGGTGGGGACCTACGAGCAGTACTTC. The encoded protein is CASSLLGVGTYEQYF.

In this sample, this clonotype turned up many times. This chain connects TRBV7-2 to TRBJ2-3; no firm D call. The CDR3 consists of 15 residues. CDR1 and CDR2 (germline): SGHTA, FQGNSA. With 4 bases removed from V and 2 bases from J, the gap between germline ends came to 13 bases. The CDR3 spells CASSSPTRYTDTQYF. The CDR3 nucleotides are TGTGCCAGCAGCTCACCGACACGATACACAGATACGCAGTATTTT.